This T cell receptor beta chain is from a study of blood T cell repertoires in COVID-19. V gave up 5 bases and J gave up 2 bases, with 18 bases separating them. The CDR3 is 17 residues long. Germline V gene sequence: CDR1 MDHEN, CDR2 SYDVKM. The data were produced by immunoSEQ multiplex PCR, yet TCRdb's version contains in-frame clones alone and is incomplete. The table records around 170,000 clones, more than 70% of them present only once. The chain combines TRBV28 with TRBJ2-2; perhaps TRBD1 as D (5 bases). The sequenced sample consisted of PBMCs or T cells enriched from blood (not recorded which). The sequence was collected from a woman aged 25 to 45 who had recovered from COVID-19. The CDR3 spells CASSLESRQFNTGELFF. As DNA, the CDR3 is TGTGCCAGCAGTCTAGAATCTAGACAGTTTAACACCGGGGAGCTGTTTTTT.